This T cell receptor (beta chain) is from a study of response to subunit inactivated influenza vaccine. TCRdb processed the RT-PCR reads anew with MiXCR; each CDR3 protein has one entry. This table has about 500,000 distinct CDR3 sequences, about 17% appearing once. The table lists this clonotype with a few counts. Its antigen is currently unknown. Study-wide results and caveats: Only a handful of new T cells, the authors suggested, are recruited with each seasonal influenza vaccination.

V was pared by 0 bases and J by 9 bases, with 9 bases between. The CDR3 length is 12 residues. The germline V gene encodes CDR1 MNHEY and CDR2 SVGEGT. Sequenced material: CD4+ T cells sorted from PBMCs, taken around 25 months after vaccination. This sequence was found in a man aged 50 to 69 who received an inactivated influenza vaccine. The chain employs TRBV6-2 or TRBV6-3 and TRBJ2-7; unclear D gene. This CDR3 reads CASSYSDTGQYF. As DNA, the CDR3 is TGTGCCAGCAGTTACTCGGATACCGGGCAGTACTTC.